One sample yielded the 6 T cell receptor beta chains listed below, sequenced in a study of beta chain features in type 1 diabetes. Which antigens these TCRs recognize remains unknown. Study conclusions and caveats: Among all four CD4+ subsets, Type 1 diabetes patients had TCRB CDR3s that were moderately but significantly shorter.

Sequenced material consisted of expressed TCRB transcripts (all of the isolated RNA was reverse transcribed). The method was immunoSEQ multiplex PCR; TCRdb's version includes in-frame clones alone and lacks a portion of them. The top ten clones hold around 0.08% of a sample with 160,000 or so clones, roughly 65% of them seen once. The sample taken for sequencing was naive CD4+ T cells from blood. The source of these receptors is a man aged 25 to 45 with type 1 diabetes.

This clone has more than one count but fewer than ten. This chain links TRBV29-1 with TRBJ2-3, with 8 bases matching TRBD1. Trimming removed 3 bases from V and 0 bases from J; junction bases left unmatched: 2. Germline values: CDR1 SQVTM, CDR2 ANQGSEA. The CDR3 runs to 14 residues. This CDR3 reads CSVERTGSTDTQYF. CDR3 nucleotide sequence: TGCAGCGTTGAGCGGACAGGGAGCACAGATACGCAGTATTTT.

In nucleotides, the CDR3 is TGCAGCGCCCTGGGACAGACAAACTATGGCTACACCTTC. Protein sequence: CSALGQTNYGYTF. V usage is TRBV29-1 and J usage is TRBJ1-2, with 7 bases matching TRBD1. Germline V gene sequence: CDR1 SQVTM, CDR2 ANQGSEA. Trimming took 7 bases from V and 2 from J; bases not matched to a gene: 7. This CDR3 is 13 amino acids long.

V is TRBV27 and J is TRBJ2-7; D gene unclear. V lost 6 bases and J 2 bases, leaving 17 bases between the germline ends. The germline CDR1 and CDR2 sequences are MNHEY and SMNVEV (reference sequence). There are 15 residues in the CDR3. The CDR3 protein is CASRTGPDWPYEQYF. The CDR3 bases are TGTGCCAGCAGAACCGGACCTGACTGGCCCTACGAGCAGTACTTC.

This chain links TRBV7-9 with TRBJ1-1; D unclear. This CDR3 contains 13 residues. The V gene's germline CDR1 is SEHNR and CDR2 FQNEAQ (reference sequence). V lost 3 bases and J lost 1, with 6 bases in between. As DNA, the CDR3 is TGTGCCAGCAGCTTGGGCCAGAACACTGAAGCTTTCTTT. It translates to CASSLGQNTEAFF. The entire variable domain, with the rest obtained from reference TRBV7-9 and TRBJ1-1, is as follows: DTGVSQNPRHKITKRGQNVTFRCDPISEHNRLYWYRQTLGQGPEFLTYFQNEAQLEKSRLLSDRFSAERPKGSFSTLEIQRTEQGDSAMYLCASSLGQNTEAFFGQGTRLTVV.

The J gene is TRBJ2-5, the V gene TRBV28; 7 positions match TRBD1. The V gene's germline CDR1 is MDHEN and CDR2 SYDVKM. The CDR3 is 14 residues long. Trimming cost V 5 bases and J 5 bases; bases outside gene matches: 8. The CDR3 bases are TGTGCCAGCAGTGGGAGACAGGGTGCCGAGACCCAGTACTTC. This sequence encodes CASSGRQGAETQYF.

This rearrangement joins TRBV29-1 to TRBJ2-5, with D perhaps TRBD2 (5 bases). Trimming removed 3 bases from V and 5 bases from J, with 10 bases in between. In germline, CDR1 is SQVTM, CDR2 ANQGSEA. The CDR3 consists of 12 residues. CDR3 sequence reads: CSVDRETETQYF. The CDR3 nucleotides are TGCAGCGTTGATAGGGAGACGGAGACCCAGTACTTC.